A single sample is the source of the 6 T cell receptor beta chains below, sequenced in a study of blood T cell repertoires in COVID-19. TCRdb's copy holds only in-frame clones and misses some; the assay was immunoSEQ multiplex PCR. This sample carries roughly 150,000 clones, roughly 80% of them seen once, and the ten largest clones take roughly 8%. The sample consisted of peripheral blood. These receptors originate from a man aged 55 to 69 with acute or convalescent COVID-19.

The chain links TRBV18 to TRBJ1-1; tentative D call: TRBD1 (6 bases). The length of the CDR3 is 16 residues. The germline V gene has CDR1 KGHSH and CDR2 LQKENI. The V end lost 6 bases, the J end lost 1 base, and 18 bases lay between the germline ends. CDR3 coding DNA: TGTGCCAGCTCGCCTAATCCCGGGACAACGAACACTGAAGCTTTCTTT. It codes for CASSPNPGTTNTEAFF.

J is TRBJ2-6 and V is TRBV3-1 (or the pseudogene TRBV3-2); D is undetermined. Trimming cost V 8 bases and J 0 bases, with 8 bases left between them. Germline V CDR1 and CDR2: LGHDT, YNNKEL (reference sequence). The CDR3 is 14 amino acids. The CDR3 DNA reads as TGTGCCAGCCACAACCTCTCTGGGGCCAACGTCCTGACTTTC. It yields the protein CASHNLSGANVLTF.

The chain employs TRBV2 and TRBJ1-1; D is unresolved. This CDR3 has 13 residues. Trimming cost V 4 bases and J 0 bases, with 6 bases left between them. Germline lookup yields CDR1 SNHLY and CDR2 FYNNEI. CDR3 DNA sequence: TGTGCCAGCAGTGCAGATATGAACACTGAAGCTTTCTTT. Its protein is CASSADMNTEAFF.

The chain employs TRBV10-3 and TRBJ2-7, with 9 bases lining up with TRBD1. Losses at the gene ends were 6 bases for V and 4 bases for J; bases not matched to a gene: 10. This CDR3 comprises 15 residues. Germline loops: CDR1 ENHRY, CDR2 SYGVKD. CDR3 sequence reads: CAISVLTGGVYEQYF. The CDR3 DNA reads as TGTGCCATCAGCGTTCTCACAGGGGGCGTTTACGAGCAGTACTTC.

This clone was seen only a few times. The chain recombines TRBV18 with TRBJ1-5; D perhaps matches TRBD1 (6 bases). Trimming removed 2 bases from V and 0 bases from J, with 11 bases in between. The CDR3 loop spans 16 amino acids. CDR1 and CDR2 (germline): KGHSH, LQKENI. CDR3 sequence (DNA): TGTGCCAGCTCACCAGGGGGCAGAACTAGCAATCAGCCCCAGCATTTT. It specifies CASSPGGRTSNQPQHF.

The J gene is TRBJ1-1, the V gene TRBV27, with unresolved D. Germline CDR1 is MNHEY and CDR2 is SMNVEV (reference sequence). CDR3 length: 14 residues. V lost 5 bases, J lost 4 bases, and 14 bases lay in between. The CDR3 DNA sequence: TGTGCCAGCAGTCGCGACGGACGGGGCACTGAAGCTTTCTTT. Amino acids: CASSRDGRGTEAFF.